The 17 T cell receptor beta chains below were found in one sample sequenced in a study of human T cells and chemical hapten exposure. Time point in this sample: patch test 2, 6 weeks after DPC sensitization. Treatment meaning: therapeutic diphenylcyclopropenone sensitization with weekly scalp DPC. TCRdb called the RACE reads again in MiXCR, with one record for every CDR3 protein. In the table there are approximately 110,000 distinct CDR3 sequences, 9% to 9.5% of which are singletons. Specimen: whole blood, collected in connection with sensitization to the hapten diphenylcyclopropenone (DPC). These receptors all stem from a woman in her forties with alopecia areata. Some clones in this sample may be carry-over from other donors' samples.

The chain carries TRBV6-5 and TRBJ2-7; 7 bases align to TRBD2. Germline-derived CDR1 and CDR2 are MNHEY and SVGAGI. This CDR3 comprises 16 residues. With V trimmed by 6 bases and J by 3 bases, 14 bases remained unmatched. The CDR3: CASSSLGERGLYEQYF. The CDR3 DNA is TGTGCCAGCAGCTCCCTGGGCGAGCGGGGCCTCTACGAGCAGTACTTC.

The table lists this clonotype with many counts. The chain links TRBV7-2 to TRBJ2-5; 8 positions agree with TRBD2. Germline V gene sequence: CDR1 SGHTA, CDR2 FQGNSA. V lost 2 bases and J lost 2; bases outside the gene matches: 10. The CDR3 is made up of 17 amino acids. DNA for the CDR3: TGTGCCAGCAGCTTAAATCACGGCGGGAGGTTACAAGAGACCCAGTACTTC. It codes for CASSLNHGGRLQETQYF.

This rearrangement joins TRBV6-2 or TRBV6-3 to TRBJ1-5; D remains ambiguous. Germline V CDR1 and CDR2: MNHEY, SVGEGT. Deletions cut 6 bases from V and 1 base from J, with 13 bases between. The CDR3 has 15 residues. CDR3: CASSLEGISNQPQHF. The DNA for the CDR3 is TGTGCCAGCAGCCTCGAAGGAATAAGCAATCAGCCCCAGCATTTT.

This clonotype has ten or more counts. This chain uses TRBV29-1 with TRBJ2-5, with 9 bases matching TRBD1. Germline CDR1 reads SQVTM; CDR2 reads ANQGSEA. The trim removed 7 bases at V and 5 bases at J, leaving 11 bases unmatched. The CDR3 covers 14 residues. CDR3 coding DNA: TGCAGCGAGACTTCCGGGACAGGGCTGGAGACCCAGTACTTC. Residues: CSETSGTGLETQYF.

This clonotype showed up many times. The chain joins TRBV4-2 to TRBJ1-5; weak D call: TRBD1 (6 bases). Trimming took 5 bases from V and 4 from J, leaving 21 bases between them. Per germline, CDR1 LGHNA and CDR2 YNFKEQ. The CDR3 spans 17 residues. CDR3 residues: CASSSVGGAARNQPQHF. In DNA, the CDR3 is TGTGCCAGCAGCTCGGTCGGGGGCGCGGCGAGAAATCAGCCCCAGCATTTT.

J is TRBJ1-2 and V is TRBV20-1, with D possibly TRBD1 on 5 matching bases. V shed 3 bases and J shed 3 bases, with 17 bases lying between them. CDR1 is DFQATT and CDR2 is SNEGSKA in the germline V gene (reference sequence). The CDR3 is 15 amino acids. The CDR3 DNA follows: TGCAGTGCTAGGGTGGCAGCAGGGCCCTACTATGGCTACACCTTC. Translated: CSARVAAGPYYGYTF.

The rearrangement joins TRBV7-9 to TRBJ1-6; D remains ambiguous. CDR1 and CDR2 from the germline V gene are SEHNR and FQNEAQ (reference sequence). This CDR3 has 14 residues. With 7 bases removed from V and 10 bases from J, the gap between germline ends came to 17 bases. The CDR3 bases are TGTGCCAGCACCCCGAGCCAGACGCGATCACCCCTCCACTTT. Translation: CASTPSQTRSPLHF. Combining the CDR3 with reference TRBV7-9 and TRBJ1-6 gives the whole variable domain DTGVSQNPRHKITKRGQNVTFRCDPISEHNRLYWYRQTLGQGPEFLTYFQNEAQLEKSRLLSDRFSAERPKGSFSTLEIQRTEQGDSAMYLCASTPSQTRSPLHFGNGTRLTVT.

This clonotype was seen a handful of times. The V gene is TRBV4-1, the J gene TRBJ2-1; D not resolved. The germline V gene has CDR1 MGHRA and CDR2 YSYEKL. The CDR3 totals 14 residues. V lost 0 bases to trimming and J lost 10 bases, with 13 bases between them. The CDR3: CASSQEGHGREQFF. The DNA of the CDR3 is TGCGCCAGCAGCCAAGAGGGTCACGGGCGAGAGCAGTTCTTC.

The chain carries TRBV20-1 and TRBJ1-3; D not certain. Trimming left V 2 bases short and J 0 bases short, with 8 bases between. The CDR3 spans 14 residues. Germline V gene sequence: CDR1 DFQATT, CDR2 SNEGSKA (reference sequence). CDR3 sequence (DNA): TGCAGTGCTAGACCTGACGCCTCTGGAAACACCATATATTTT. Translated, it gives CSARPDASGNTIYF.

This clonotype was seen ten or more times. CDR3 sequence (DNA): TGTGCCAGCAGCTTAGCAGGGCAGGGAGGAGAGACCCAGTACTTC. It encodes CASSLAGQGGETQYF. The chain combines TRBV7-2 with TRBJ2-5; TRBD2 might be the D (6 bases). This CDR3 comprises 15 residues. With 0 bases removed from V and 4 bases from J, the gap between germline ends came to 12 bases. In germline, CDR1 is SGHTA, CDR2 FQGNSA.

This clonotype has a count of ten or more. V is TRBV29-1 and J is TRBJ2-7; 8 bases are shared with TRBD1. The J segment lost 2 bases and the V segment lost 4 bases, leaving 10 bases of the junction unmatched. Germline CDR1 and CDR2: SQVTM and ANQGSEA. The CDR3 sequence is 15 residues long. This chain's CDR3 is CSVARKGQAAYEQYF. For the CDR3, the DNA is TGCAGCGTTGCACGGAAGGGACAGGCCGCCTACGAGCAGTACTTC.

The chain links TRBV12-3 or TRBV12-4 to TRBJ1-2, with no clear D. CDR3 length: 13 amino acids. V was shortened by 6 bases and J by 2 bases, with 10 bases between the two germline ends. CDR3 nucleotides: TGTGCCAGCAGACCGAGTCCAAACTATGGCTACACCTTC. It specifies CASRPSPNYGYTF.

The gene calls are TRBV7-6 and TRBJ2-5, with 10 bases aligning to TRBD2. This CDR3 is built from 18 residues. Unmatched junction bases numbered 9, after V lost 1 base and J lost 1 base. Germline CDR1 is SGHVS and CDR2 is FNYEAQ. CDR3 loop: CASSLEGWPSGGQETQYF. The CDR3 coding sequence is TGTGCCAGCAGCTTAGAAGGTTGGCCTAGCGGGGGCCAAGAGACCCAGTACTTC.

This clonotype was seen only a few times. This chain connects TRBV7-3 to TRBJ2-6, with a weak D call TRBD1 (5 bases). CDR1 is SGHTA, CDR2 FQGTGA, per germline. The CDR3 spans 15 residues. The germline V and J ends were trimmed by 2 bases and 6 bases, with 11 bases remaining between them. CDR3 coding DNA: TGTGCCAGCAGCTTACAGGGTCTCGCGGCCAACGTCCTGACTTTC. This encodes CASSLQGLAANVLTF. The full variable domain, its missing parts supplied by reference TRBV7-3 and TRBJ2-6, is GAGVSQTPSNKVTEKGKYVELRCDPISGHTALYWYRQSLGQGPEFLIYFQGTGAADDSGLPNDRFFAVRPEGSVSTLKIQRTERGDSAVYLCASSLQGLAANVLTFGAGSRLTVL.

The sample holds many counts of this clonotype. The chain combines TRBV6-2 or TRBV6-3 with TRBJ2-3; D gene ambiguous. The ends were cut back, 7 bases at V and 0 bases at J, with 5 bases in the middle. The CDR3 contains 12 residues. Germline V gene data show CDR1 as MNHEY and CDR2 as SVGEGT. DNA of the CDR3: TGTGCCAGCAAAAGGAGCACAGATACGCAGTATTTT. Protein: CASKRSTDTQYF.

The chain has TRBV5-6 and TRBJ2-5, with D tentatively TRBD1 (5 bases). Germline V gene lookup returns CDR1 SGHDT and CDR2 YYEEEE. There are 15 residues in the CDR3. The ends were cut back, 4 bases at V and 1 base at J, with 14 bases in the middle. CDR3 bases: TGTGCCAGCAGCCACCCCGTGGGGCCCCAAGAGACCCAGTACTTC. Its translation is CASSHPVGPQETQYF.

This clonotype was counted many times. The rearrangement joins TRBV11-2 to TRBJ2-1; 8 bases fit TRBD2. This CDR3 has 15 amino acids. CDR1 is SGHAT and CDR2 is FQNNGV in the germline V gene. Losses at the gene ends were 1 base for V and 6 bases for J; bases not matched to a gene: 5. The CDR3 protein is CASSLVGGGPNEQFF. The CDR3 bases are TGTGCCAGCAGCTTAGTAGGCGGGGGGCCCAATGAGCAGTTCTTC.